This TCR beta chain originates from a study of response to subunit inactivated influenza vaccine. A single record per CDR3 protein comes from TCRdb applying MiXCR to the RT-PCR reads. The sample shows about 580,000 distinct CDR3 sequences, 12% to 15% of them seen only once. This CDR3 has 15 residues. The germline gives CDR1 SGHVS, CDR2 FQNEAQ. Notes on this clonotype: Its specificity is not known. The germline gene is not matched at one end of the junction; a read error may be the cause.

Overall study findings and caveats: A suggestion made by the authors is that each seasonal influenza vaccination recruits few new T cells.

This clonotype was sampled from a man aged 45-60 years who received an inactivated influenza vaccine. V gene TRBV7-8 combines with J gene TRBJ2-1; 8 positions agree with TRBD1. This material consisted of PBMCs from blood, taken 11 to 12 days after vaccination. The CDR3 DNA reads as TGTGCCATCAGCCCACGGACAGGGTTTATCAATGAGCAGTTCTTC. It codes for CAISPRTGFINEQFF.